Presented here are 18 T cell receptor beta chains from one specimen sequenced in a study of read filtering for tumor transcriptome and immune sequencing. This library used around 0.4 ug RNA and molecular barcoded adaptors spanning alpha/delta and beta/gamma chains. TCRdb independently ran MiXCR on the reads; one entry per CDR3 protein. The table includes nearly 60,000 distinct CDR3 sequences, 9% to 15% detected once. Source material: a population of CD138-negative cells sorted from bone marrow. Receptors were obtained from a donor aged 40 or over with multiple myeloma.

This clonotype was seen ten or more times. The J gene is TRBJ2-7, the V gene TRBV7-9, with D possibly matching TRBD2 (6 bases). Germline V gene sequence: CDR1 SEHNR, CDR2 FQNEAQ (reference sequence). V lost 0 bases and J 6 bases, leaving 18 bases between the germline ends. The CDR3 loop spans 16 amino acids. The DNA for the CDR3 is TGTGCCAGCAGCTTAGCGCAAGCGGGCCCCTCTGGCGAGCAGTACTTC. It translates to CASSLAQAGPSGEQYF.

This clonotype was observed a few times. The CDR3 here is CASSYPRGVRDMNTEAFF. The DNA for the CDR3 is TGTGCCAGCAGCTATCCGAGGGGCGTGAGGGACATGAACACTGAAGCTTTCTTT. The chain employs TRBV11-2 and TRBJ1-1; D may be TRBD1 (6 bases). Trimming cost V 4 bases and J 0 bases, with 21 bases left between them. In germline, CDR1 is SGHAT, CDR2 FQNNGV. The CDR3 contains 18 residues.

Details on this clonotype: A far larger clone lies a single base away; this is likely a read error. This chain links TRBV7-2 with TRBJ1-1; 8 bases line up with TRBD1. The CDR3 loop spans 15 amino acids. V dropped 5 bases and J dropped 7; count of bases not matched to a gene: 12. Germline lookup yields CDR1 SGHTA and CDR2 FQGNSA. Written as DNA, the CDR3 is TGTGCCAGCAGCCCTCCAGGGGGCGCCGCCGATGAAGCTTTCTTT. Its translation is CASSPPGGAADEAFF. The complete variable domain, with remaining parts taken from reference TRBV7-2 and TRBJ1-1, reads GAGVSQSPSNKVTEKGKDVELRCDPISGHTALYWYRQSLGQGLEFLIYFQGNSAPDKSGLPSDRFSAERTGGSVSTLTIQRTQQEDSAVYLCASSPPGGAADEAFFGQGTRLTVV.

At least ten counts were recorded for this clonotype. This clone may be a read error of a much larger clone one base away. This chain links TRBV4-2 with TRBJ1-5; D is ambiguous. This CDR3 has 15 residues. The germline gives CDR1 LGHNA, CDR2 YNFKEQ. V lost 1 base to trimming and J lost 2 bases, with 9 bases between them. The CDR3 loop is CASSQGGRGNQPQHF. DNA of the CDR3: TGTGCCAGCAGCCAAGGTGGAAGAGGCAATCAGCCCCAGCATTTT.

This clonotype was seen many times. This chain uses TRBV20-1 with TRBJ2-5; TRBD1 agrees at 9 bases. V shed 5 bases and J 5 bases; nucleotides not matched to a gene: 6. There are 13 residues in the CDR3. Germline CDR1 DFQATT, CDR2 SNEGSKA (reference sequence). In DNA, the CDR3 is TGCAGTGCTGCCCGGGACAGGGACGAGACCCAGTACTTC. It translates to CSAARDRDETQYF.

This clonotype was picked up many times. The chain couples TRBV24-1 to TRBJ2-1, with 11 bases matching TRBD1. V shed 5 bases, J shed 8 bases, and the junction held 7 bases outside the gene matches. Germline-derived CDR1 and CDR2 are KGHDR and SFDVKD. CDR3 length: 15 residues. CDR3 in DNA: TGTGCCACCAGTGTTGGGACAGGGGGTCGGGATGAGCAGTTCTTC. This sequence encodes CATSVGTGGRDEQFF.

This clonotype was counted many times. The chain employs TRBV9 and TRBJ1-5; D call uncertain. The CDR3 is 15 residues long. The V gene's germline CDR1 is SGDLS and CDR2 YYNGEE. With 0 bases removed from V and 1 base from J, the gap between germline ends came to 8 bases. The CDR3 coding sequence is TGTGCCAGCAGCGTAGGAGAAGGGAGCAATCAGCCCCAGCATTTT. Amino acid sequence: CASSVGEGSNQPQHF. Full variable domain (missing parts from reference TRBV9 and TRBJ1-5): DSGVTQTPKHLITATGQRVTLRCSPRSGDLSVYWYQQSLDQGLQFLIQYYNGEERAKGNILERFSAQQFPDLHSELNLSSLELGDSALYFCASSVGEGSNQPQHFGDGTRLSIL.

Ten or more counts support this clonotype. The chain uses TRBV12-3 or TRBV12-4 and TRBJ2-1; TRBD2 aligns across 13 bases. The ends lost 8 bases at V and 13 bases at J; junction bases unmatched: 5. This CDR3 comprises 12 residues. The CDR3 loop reads CASGGTSGAQFF. DNA for the CDR3: TGTGCCAGCGGAGGGACTAGCGGGGCTCAGTTCTTC.

V is TRBV5-5 and J is TRBJ2-1; D perhaps matches TRBD2 (5 bases). Germline lookup yields CDR1 SGHKS and CDR2 YYEKEE (reference sequence). The V gene lost 2 bases and the J gene lost 5 bases, with 11 bases spanning the gap. The CDR3 spans 14 residues. In DNA form, the CDR3 reads TGTGCCAGCAGCTTCCGGGGAACAAACAATGAGCAGTTCTTC. This gives the protein CASSFRGTNNEQFF.

In this sample, this clonotype turned up many times. The gene calls are TRBV5-5 and TRBJ1-5; TRBD1 is a possible D gene (5 bases). This CDR3 has 15 residues. Germline V gene data show CDR1 as SGHKS and CDR2 as YYEKEE (reference sequence). Trimming left V 4 bases short and J 3 bases short, with 14 bases between. As DNA, the CDR3 is TGTGCCAGCAGCCCTATAACAGGTTCCAATCAGCCCCAGCATTTT. Its translation: CASSPITGSNQPQHF.

In its sample, this clonotype was seen many times. The chain couples TRBV7-9 to TRBJ2-7; D gene uncertain. The CDR3 is made up of 11 amino acids. Trimming pared 2 bases from V and 4 bases from J, leaving 3 bases between. Germline-derived CDR1 and CDR2 are SEHNR and FQNEAQ (reference sequence). In nucleotides, the CDR3 is TGTGCCAGCAGCTTAAGGTACGAGCAGTACTTC. Translated: CASSLRYEQYF.

This clonotype was recorded at least ten times. The V and J genes are TRBV20-1 and TRBJ2-5; 10 bases are a match to TRBD1. The CDR3 runs 16 residues. V was clipped by 4 bases and J by 7 bases; unmatched bases: 15. The germline V gene encodes CDR1 DFQATT and CDR2 SNEGSKA (reference sequence). The CDR3 DNA reads TGCAGTGCTACCCGACCCGGACAGGGGGGCATTGGGACCCAGTACTTC. Translating it yields CSATRPGQGGIGTQYF.

This clonotype was seen repeatedly, ten times or more. V is TRBV5-1 and J is TRBJ2-1; 8 nucleotides line up with TRBD1. The trim removed 1 base at V and 1 base at J, leaving 13 bases unmatched. The CDR3 consists of 19 residues. The germline V gene encodes CDR1 SGHRS and CDR2 YFSETQ. The CDR3 loop is CASSLPRGLGRYSYNEQFF. The CDR3 bases are TGCGCCAGCAGCTTGCCCAGGGGGCTGGGTCGGTATTCCTACAATGAGCAGTTCTTC. Drawing the rest from reference TRBV5-1 and TRBJ2-1, the complete variable domain is KAGVTQTPRYLIKTRGQQVTLSCSPISGHRSVSWYQQTPGQGLQFLFEYFSETQRNKGNFPGRFSGRQFSNSRSEMNVSTLELGDSALYLCASSLPRGLGRYSYNEQFFGPGTRLTVL.

This clonotype was observed many times. The gene calls are TRBV7-3 and TRBJ2-3; D uncertain. Germline CDR1 SGHTA, CDR2 FQGTGA. The V gene lost 5 bases and the J gene lost 6 bases, with 15 bases spanning the gap. The CDR3 runs to 14 residues. The CDR3 bases are TGTGCCAGCAGCGACAATTTTGCAGGTGATACGCAGTATTTT. Translated: CASSDNFAGDTQYF.

Ten or more counts support this clonotype. The chain links TRBV6-6 to TRBJ1-1; D gene uncertain. V was shortened by 8 bases and J by 3 bases, with 19 bases between the two germline ends. The CDR3 totals 15 residues. Germline CDR1 and CDR2: MNHNY and SVGAGI (reference sequence). The CDR3 sequence: CASWTPLGTDTEAFF. In DNA form, the CDR3 reads TGTGCCAGCTGGACCCCCTTGGGTACGGACACTGAAGCTTTCTTT.

As regards this clonotype: One base away lies a much larger clone, so this may be a sequencing read error. CDR3 sequence (DNA): TGTGCCAGCAGCGGACAGATCTCTGGGGCCAACGTCCTGACTTTC. It encodes CASSGQISGANVLTF. The genes are TRBV7-9 and TRBJ2-6, with D maybe TRBD1 (6 bases). V lost 5 bases and J lost 0, with 8 bases in between. Per germline, CDR1 SEHNR and CDR2 FQNEAQ (reference sequence). The length of the CDR3 is 15 residues.

For this clonotype: This may be a read error: a much more frequent sequence differs by one nucleotide. This rearrangement joins TRBV28 to TRBJ1-6; D is uncertain. V gave up 3 bases and J gave up 10 bases, with 7 bases separating them. The CDR3 sequence is 12 residues long. CDR1 is MDHEN, CDR2 SYDVKM, per germline. The CDR3 region has the DNA TGTGCCAGCAGTTTGGAGAGGTCACCCCTCCACTTT. Its protein is CASSLERSPLHF. Together with reference TRBV28 and TRBJ1-6, the CDR3 gives the full variable domain: DVKVTQSSRYLVKRTGEKVFLECVQDMDHENMFWYRQDPGLGLRLIYFSYDVKMKEKGDIPEGYSVSREKKERFSLILESASTNQTSMYLCASSLERSPLHFGNGTRLTVT.

At least ten counts were recorded for this clonotype. V is TRBV6-2 or TRBV6-3 and J is TRBJ1-5, with D tentatively TRBD1 (5 bases). V was shortened by 0 bases and J by 1 base, with 10 bases between the two germline ends. This CDR3 contains 16 residues. The V gene's germline CDR1 is MNHEY and CDR2 SVGEGT. The CDR3 region is CASSYSQGLSNQPQHF. CDR3 DNA: TGTGCCAGCAGTTACTCGCAGGGTTTGAGCAATCAGCCCCAGCATTTT.